This T cell receptor beta chain comes out of a study of identical twins. This clonotype was seen ten or more times. The antigen is unknown. TCRdb ran MiXCR on the 5' RACE reads and lists one entry per CDR3 protein. The sample shows about 150,000 distinct CDR3 sequences, 3% to 4.5% of them seen only once. Whole-study results and caveats: The study reached conclusions through statistical analysis that was cross-sectional, not following the same donors. Compared with unrelated sharing, twin-shared out-of-frame alpha sequences had more low-probability sequences.

Trimming cost V 4 bases and J 7 bases; bases outside gene matches: 10. The CDR3 is made up of 15 amino acids. Germline-derived CDR1 and CDR2 are SQVTM and ANQGSEA. The chain employs TRBV29-1 and TRBJ2-1, with 10 bases that match TRBD2. This clonotype originated in a man aged 18 to 29 in good health. Specimen: memory T cells sorted from blood. CDR3 amino acids: CSVAGTSVGFNEQFF. The CDR3 DNA is TGCAGCGTTGCCGGGACTAGCGTGGGGTTTAATGAGCAGTTCTTC.